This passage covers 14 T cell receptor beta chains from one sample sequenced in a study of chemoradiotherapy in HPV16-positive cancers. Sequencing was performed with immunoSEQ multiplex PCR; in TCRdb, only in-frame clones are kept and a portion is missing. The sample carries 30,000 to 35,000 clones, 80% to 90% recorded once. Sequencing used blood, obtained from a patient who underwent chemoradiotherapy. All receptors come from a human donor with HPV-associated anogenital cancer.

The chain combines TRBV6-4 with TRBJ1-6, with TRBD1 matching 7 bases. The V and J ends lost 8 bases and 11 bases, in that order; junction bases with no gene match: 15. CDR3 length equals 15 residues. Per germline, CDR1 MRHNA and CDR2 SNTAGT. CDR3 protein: CASPRQGSPRTPLHF. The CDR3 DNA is TGTGCCAGCCCTCGACAGGGCTCGCCTCGGACACCCCTCCACTTT.

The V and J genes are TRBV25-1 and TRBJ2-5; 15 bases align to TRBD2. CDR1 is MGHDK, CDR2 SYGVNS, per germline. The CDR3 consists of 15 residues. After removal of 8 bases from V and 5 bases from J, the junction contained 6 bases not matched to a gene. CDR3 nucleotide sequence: TGTGCCAGCGGAGGGACTAGCGGGGGGAGGGAGACCCAGTACTTC. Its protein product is CASGGTSGGRETQYF.

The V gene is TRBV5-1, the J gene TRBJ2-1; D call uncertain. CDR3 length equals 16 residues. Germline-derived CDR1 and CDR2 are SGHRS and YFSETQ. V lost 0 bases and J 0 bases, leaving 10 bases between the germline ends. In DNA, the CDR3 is TGCGCCAGCAGCTTGGGGCGGCTGAGCTCCTACAATGAGCAGTTCTTC. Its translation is CASSLGRLSSYNEQFF.

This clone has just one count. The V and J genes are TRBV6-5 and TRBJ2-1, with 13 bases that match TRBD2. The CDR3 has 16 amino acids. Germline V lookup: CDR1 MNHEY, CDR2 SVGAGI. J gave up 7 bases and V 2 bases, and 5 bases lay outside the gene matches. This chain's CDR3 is CASSYGWTSGSNEQFF. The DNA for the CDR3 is TGTGCCAGCAGTTACGGGTGGACTAGCGGGAGTAATGAGCAGTTCTTC.

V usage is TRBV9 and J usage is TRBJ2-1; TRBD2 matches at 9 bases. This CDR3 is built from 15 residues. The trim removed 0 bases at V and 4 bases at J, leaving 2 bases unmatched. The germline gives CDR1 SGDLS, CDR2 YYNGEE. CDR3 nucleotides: TGTGCCAGCAGCGTAGTAGCGGGGGCGTACAATGAGCAGTTCTTC. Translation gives CASSVVAGAYNEQFF.

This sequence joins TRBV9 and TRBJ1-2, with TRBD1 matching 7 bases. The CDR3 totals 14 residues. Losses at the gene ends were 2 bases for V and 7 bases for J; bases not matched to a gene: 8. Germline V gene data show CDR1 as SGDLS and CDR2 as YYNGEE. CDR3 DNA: TGTGCCAGCAGCGTCGATGGGCAGGGGGGTGGCTACACCTTC. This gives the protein CASSVDGQGGGYTF. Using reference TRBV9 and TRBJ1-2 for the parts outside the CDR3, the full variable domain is DSGVTQTPKHLITATGQRVTLRCSPRSGDLSVYWYQQSLDQGLQFLIQYYNGEERAKGNILERFSAQQFPDLHSELNLSSLELGDSALYFCASSVDGQGGGYTFGSGTRLTVV.

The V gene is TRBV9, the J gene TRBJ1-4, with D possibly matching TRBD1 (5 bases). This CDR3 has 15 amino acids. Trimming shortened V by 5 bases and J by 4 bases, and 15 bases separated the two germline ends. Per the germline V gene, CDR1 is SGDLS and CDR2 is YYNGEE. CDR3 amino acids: CASRGPRQRNEKLFF. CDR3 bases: TGTGCCAGCAGGGGGCCACGGCAACGTAATGAAAAACTGTTTTTT.

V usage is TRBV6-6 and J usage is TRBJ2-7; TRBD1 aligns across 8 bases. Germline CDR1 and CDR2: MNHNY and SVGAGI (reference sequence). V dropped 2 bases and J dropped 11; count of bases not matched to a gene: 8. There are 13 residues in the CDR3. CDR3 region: CASSYLTGGREYF. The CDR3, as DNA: TGTGCCAGCAGTTACCTCACAGGGGGAAGAGAGTACTTC.

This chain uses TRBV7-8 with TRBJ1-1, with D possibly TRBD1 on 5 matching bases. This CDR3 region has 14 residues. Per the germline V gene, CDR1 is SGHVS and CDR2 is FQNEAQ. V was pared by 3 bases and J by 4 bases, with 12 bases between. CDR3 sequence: CASSFPPRGTEAFF. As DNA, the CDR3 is TGTGCCAGCAGCTTTCCCCCGAGGGGCACTGAAGCTTTCTTT. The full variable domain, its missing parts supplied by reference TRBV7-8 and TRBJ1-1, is GAGVSQSPRYKVAKRGQDVALRCDPISGHVSLFWYQQALGQGPEFLTYFQNEAQLDKSGLPSDRFFAERPEGSVSTLKIQRTQQEDSAVYLCASSFPPRGTEAFFGQGTRLTVV.

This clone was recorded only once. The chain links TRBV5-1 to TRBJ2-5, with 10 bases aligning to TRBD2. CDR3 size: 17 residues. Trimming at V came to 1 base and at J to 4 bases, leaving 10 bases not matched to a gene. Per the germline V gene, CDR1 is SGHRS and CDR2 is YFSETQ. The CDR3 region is CASSLLASGRGGETQYF. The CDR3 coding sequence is TGCGCCAGCAGCTTGTTGGCTAGCGGGAGAGGAGGAGAGACCCAGTACTTC. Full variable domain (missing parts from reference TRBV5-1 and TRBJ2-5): KAGVTQTPRYLIKTRGQQVTLSCSPISGHRSVSWYQQTPGQGLQFLFEYFSETQRNKGNFPGRFSGRQFSNSRSEMNVSTLELGDSALYLCASSLLASGRGGETQYFGPGTRLLVL.

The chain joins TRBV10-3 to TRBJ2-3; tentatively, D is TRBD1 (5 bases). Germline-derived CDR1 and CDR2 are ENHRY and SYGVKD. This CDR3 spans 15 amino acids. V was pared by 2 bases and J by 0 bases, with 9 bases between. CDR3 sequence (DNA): TGTGCCATCAGTGAGAGGGGCGGAAGCACAGATACGCAGTATTTT. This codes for CAISERGGSTDTQYF.

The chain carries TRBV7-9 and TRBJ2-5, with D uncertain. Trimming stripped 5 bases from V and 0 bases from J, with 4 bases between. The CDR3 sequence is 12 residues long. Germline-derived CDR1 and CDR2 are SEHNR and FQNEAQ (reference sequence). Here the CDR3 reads CASSVNQETQYF. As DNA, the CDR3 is TGTGCCAGCAGCGTGAACCAAGAGACCCAGTACTTC.

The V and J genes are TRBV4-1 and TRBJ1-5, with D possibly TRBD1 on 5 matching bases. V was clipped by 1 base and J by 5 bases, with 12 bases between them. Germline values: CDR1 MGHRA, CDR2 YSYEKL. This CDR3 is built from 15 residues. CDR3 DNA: TGCGCCAGCAGCCAAGTCGTTCGGGGGGATCAGCCCCAGCATTTT. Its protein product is CASSQVVRGDQPQHF.

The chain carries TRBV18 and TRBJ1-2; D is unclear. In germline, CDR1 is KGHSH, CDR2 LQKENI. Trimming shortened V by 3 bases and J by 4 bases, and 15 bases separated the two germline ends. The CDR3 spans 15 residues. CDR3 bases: TGTGCCAGCTCACCCAACGACGGAGTTACCTATGGCTACACCTTC. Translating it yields CASSPNDGVTYGYTF.